What follows are 10 T cell receptor beta chains derived from one specimen sequenced in a study of Ad26.COV2.S vaccination and SARS-CoV-2 variants. Assay used: immunoSEQ multiplex PCR; TCRdb lists only in-frame clones, some missing. The profile shows fewer than 800,000 clones, around 90% of them singletons. Treatment specified: 15 to 20 received Ad26.COV2.S at low or high dose, single or two shots; several received placebo; per-sample allocation not given. Samples came from day 63 after the first vaccine or placebo injection. The sample consisted of peripheral blood, taken in a trial of Ad26.COV2.S vaccine versus placebo. The receptors originated from a person between 18 and 65 years old who received the Ad26.COV2.S COVID-19 vaccine or a placebo.

This rearrangement joins TRBV21-1 to TRBJ1-6. TRBV21-1 is assigned pseudogene status. The CDR3 covers 18 residues. CDR3 in DNA: TGTGCCAGCAGCAAACGACCCCCCCCGGACGCACATAATTCACCCCTCCACTTT. Translating it yields CASSKRPPPDAHNSPLHF.

The sample holds a few counts of this clone. This chain uses TRBV3-1 (or the pseudogene TRBV3-2) with TRBJ2-1; D remains ambiguous. Germline V lookup: CDR1 LGHDT, CDR2 YNNKEL (reference sequence). With 4 bases removed from V and 9 bases from J, the gap between germline ends came to 10 bases. The CDR3 loop spans 12 amino acids. The CDR3 here is CASSPAWGEQFF. CDR3 nucleotides: TGTGCCAGCAGCCCAGCATGGGGTGAGCAGTTCTTC.

This clone was picked up one time. The rearrangement joins TRBV18 to TRBJ1-4; no reliable D call. Per germline, CDR1 KGHSH and CDR2 LQKENI. This CDR3 comprises 16 residues. Trimming removed 3 bases at V and 4 bases at J, with 15 bases between. The CDR3 nucleotides read TGTGCCAGCTCACCGGAAGCAGTTACCTTTAATGAAAAACTGTTTTTT. It yields the protein CASSPEAVTFNEKLFF. Full variable domain (rest looked up from reference TRBV18 and TRBJ1-4): NAGVMQNPRHLVRRRGQEARLRCSPMKGHSHVYWYRQLPEEGLKFMVYLQKENIIDESGMPKERFSAEFPKEGPSILRIQQVVRGDSAAYFCASSPEAVTFNEKLFFGSGTQLSVL.

The rearrangement links TRBV29-1 to TRBJ2-7, with TRBD1 identical over 11 bases. The CDR3 totals 15 residues. Germline CDR1 and CDR2: SQVTM and ANQGSEA. V shed 2 bases and J 3 bases; nucleotides not matched to a gene: 6. CDR3 bases: TGCAGCGTTGAAACTTCGGGACAGGGGGGCTACGAGCAGTACTTC. Translated, it gives CSVETSGQGGYEQYF.

The gene calls are TRBV19 and TRBJ2-6; perhaps TRBD2 as D (5 bases). CDR3 size: 16 residues. From germline, CDR1 is LNHDA and CDR2 SQIVND (reference sequence). Trimming removed 5 bases from V and 0 bases from J, with 11 bases in between. The CDR3 loop reads CASSDLASSGANVLTF. CDR3 nucleotides: TGTGCCAGTAGTGACCTAGCAAGCTCTGGGGCCAACGTCCTGACTTTC. The whole variable domain, remainder taken from reference TRBV19 and TRBJ2-6, is DGGITQSPKYLFRKEGQNVTLSCEQNLNHDAMYWYRQDPGQGLRLIYYSQIVNDFQKGDIAEGYSVSREKKESFPLTVTSAQKNPTAFYLCASSDLASSGANVLTFGAGSRLTVL.

V gene TRBV15 combines with J gene TRBJ2-3; the match to TRBD2 covers 7 bases. CDR1 is LNHNV and CDR2 is YYDKDF in the germline V gene (reference sequence). Trimming at V came to 5 bases and at J to 2 bases, leaving 10 bases not matched to a gene. This CDR3 region has 16 residues. The DNA of the CDR3 is TGTGCCACCAGCCCGGGGGGAGGGGATTACACAGATACGCAGTATTTT. It yields the protein CATSPGGGDYTDTQYF.

This clone was observed a handful of times. The chain combines TRBV6-5 with TRBJ2-5; 8 bases are shared with TRBD2. Per germline, CDR1 MNHEY and CDR2 SVGAGI. V trimming: 6 bases; J trimming: 2 bases; junction bases outside the gene matches: 2. The CDR3 spans 13 residues. CDR3: CASRTSGQETQYF. The CDR3 nucleotides read TGTGCCAGCAGAACTAGCGGACAAGAGACCCAGTACTTC.

Of note for this clone: The same CDR3 is also encoded by other DNA sequences in this sample. The chain is built from TRBV7-3 and TRBJ1-1, with D tentatively TRBD1 (5 bases). Trimming took off 5 bases at V and 1 base at J, with 8 bases between the two ends. The CDR3 contains 13 residues. Per germline, CDR1 SGHTA and CDR2 FQGTGA. The CDR3: CASSPQGNTEAFF. CDR3 in DNA: TGTGCCAGCAGCCCCCAGGGGAACACTGAAGCTTTCTTT.

The rearrangement links TRBV30 to TRBJ2-5; TRBD2 agrees at 11 bases. V gave up 1 base and J gave up 4 bases; unmatched junction bases: 5. The CDR3 loop spans 15 amino acids. Germline values: CDR1 GTSNPN, CDR2 SVGIG (reference sequence). The CDR3 loop is CAWSGVAGGGETQYF. The CDR3 nucleotides are TGTGCCTGGAGTGGGGTAGCGGGAGGGGGAGAGACCCAGTACTTC.

J is TRBJ1-3 and V is TRBV11-2; D is ambiguous. The CDR3 has 15 residues. Germline V gene sequence: CDR1 SGHAT, CDR2 FQNNGV. The V end lost 3 bases, the J end lost 0 bases, and 9 bases lay between the germline ends. The CDR3 region has the DNA TGTGCCAGCAGCTTCGGCGGAAGCTCTGGAAACACCATATATTTT. It encodes CASSFGGSSGNTIYF.